The T cell receptor (beta chain) under discussion was sequenced for a study of cytomegalovirus exposure and HLA in healthy donors. The overall study: The use of the same platform for the roughly 130 validation repertoires and the 666 first-cohort repertoires was reported by a later analysis.

The junction had 4 bases not matched to a gene; V was cut back by 5 bases and J by 1 base. CDR1 is LNHDA and CDR2 is SQIVND in the germline V gene (reference sequence). This CDR3 region has 14 residues. To note about this clone: The antigen is undetermined.

The study drew the donors from its approximately 110-subject validation cohort, separate from the roughly 670-subject first cohort. Overall study results and limits: Some TCR beta chains (roughly 160 of them) were listed as cytomegalovirus-associated. First-cohort TCR clusters were later found to tend to co-occur in the roughly 130 validation repertoires.

TCRdb's table, derived via immunoSEQ multiplex PCR, lists solely in-frame clones and lacks some. The sample records about 73,000 clones, 85% to 95% being singletons. Sequencing input: PBMCs. V gene TRBV19 combines with J gene TRBJ1-1; 7 bases align to TRBD1. The TCR comes from a man aged 18-30 years in good health and CMV-seronegative. The CDR3 loop is CASSYRGSNTEAFF. The CDR3 DNA sequence: TGTGCCAGTAGTTACAGGGGATCGAACACTGAAGCTTTCTTT. Supplemented by reference TRBV19 and TRBJ1-1, the full variable domain reads DGGITQSPKYLFRKEGQNVTLSCEQNLNHDAMYWYRQDPGQGLRLIYYSQIVNDFQKGDIAEGYSVSREKKESFPLTVTSAQKNPTAFYLCASSYRGSNTEAFFGQGTRLTVV.